This TCR beta chain was retrieved from a study of human thymus T cells. TCRdb's table, derived via immunoSEQ multiplex PCR, lists solely in-frame clones and lacks some. Of approximately 46,000 clones listed, more than 85% were seen once; the top ten hold under 0.2%. The material sequenced was blood. This receptor was obtained from a girl under three years old with a congenital heart defect but otherwise immunologically healthy.

CDR3: CASITGAYEQYF. As DNA, the CDR3 is TGTGCCAGCATAACAGGTGCCTACGAGCAGTACTTC. The chain carries TRBV2 and TRBJ2-7; possibly TRBD1 for D (5 bases). The ends were cut back, 7 bases at V and 2 bases at J, with 9 bases in the middle. The CDR3 is 12 amino acids. Germline CDR1 reads SNHLY; CDR2 reads FYNNEI.